This entry features one TCR beta chain sequence. These data are taken from a study of blood T cell repertoires in COVID-19. Across the whole study: Donors in the United States, Italy and Spain gave samples during acute or convalescent COVID-19. The analysed material was cDNA or gDNA that came from T cells, B-cell-depleted T cells, or PBMCs.

The CDR3 contains 16 residues. Germline V gives CDR1 SGDLS, CDR2 YYNGEE. The junction had 11 bases not matched to a gene; V was cut back by 4 bases and J by 3 bases. Original processing methods: Amplifying reference gene primers gave estimates of nucleated cell counts. TCRdb keeps only in-frame clones here, not all; method: immunoSEQ multiplex PCR. The D gene and trimming were derived from the DNA, and the V and J assignments and clone size from that table. The data show 250,000 to 300,000 clones, 89% seen once. Material for sequencing was peripheral blood. The chain uses TRBV9 and TRBJ2-5, with 8 bases matching TRBD2. This TCR derives from a man aged 45-65 years with acute or convalescent COVID-19. The CDR3 is CASSLRGGGSEETQYF. The CDR3 DNA is TGTGCCAGCAGCTTAAGGGGCGGGGGGTCCGAAGAGACCCAGTACTTC.